This T cell receptor (beta chain) appears in the sequencing data of a study of esophageal squamous cell carcinoma under preoperative chemotherapy. Overall study: TCR repertoires were profiled from both peripheral blood T cells and tumor-infiltrating lymphocytes.

Time point noted: before preoperative PTX-NDP chemotherapy. At least ten counts were recorded for this clonotype. One entry per CDR3 protein results from TCRdb running MiXCR on the PCR reads. The sample contains 25,000 to 35,000 distinct CDR3 sequences, roughly 50% of which appear only once. The germline CDR1 and CDR2 sequences are MNHEY and SVGAGI. V was clipped by 8 bases and J by 5 bases, with 14 bases between them. The length of the CDR3 is 13 residues. The chain employs TRBV6-5 and TRBJ2-3, with D unclear. The clonotype originates from a human donor with esophageal squamous cell carcinoma. The donor label of this sample is uncertain. This sample was taken from a patient given preoperative chemotherapy. CDR3 bases: TGTGCCAGCCTAAAGACCCTCGGAGATACGCAGTATTTT. Translation: CASLKTLGDTQYF.